This passage covers 17 T cell receptor beta chains from one sample sequenced in a study of metastatic and nonmetastatic thyroid tumors. All patients were treatment-naive before thyroid surgery. Using MiXCR, TCRdb re-called clones from the PCR reads. The profile shows more than 15,000 clones, under 35% of them singletons. The sequenced sample was blood. These TCRs come from a female donor with papillary thyroid cancer or a benign thyroid nodule (not recorded which). Some clones in this sample may be carry-over from other donors' samples.

The chain joins TRBV29-1 to TRBJ2-1, with D unresolved. The CDR3 is 12 residues long. V was clipped by 4 bases and J by 6 bases, with 10 bases between them. The germline gives CDR1 SQVTM, CDR2 ANQGSEA. The chain's CDR3 is CSVGGISNEQFF. For the CDR3, the DNA is TGCAGCGTTGGAGGTATCTCCAATGAGCAGTTCTTC.

The chain joins TRBV20-1 to TRBJ2-7; D gene ambiguous. This CDR3 region has 13 residues. In germline, CDR1 is DFQATT, CDR2 SNEGSKA (reference sequence). V dropped 1 base and J dropped 3 bases, with 10 bases sitting between them. Here the CDR3 reads CSARVPADYEQYF. CDR3 DNA sequence: TGCAGTGCTAGAGTACCCGCGGACTACGAGCAGTACTTC.

The chain joins TRBV7-2 to TRBJ2-7, with D perhaps TRBD1 (5 bases). Per germline, CDR1 SGHTA and CDR2 FQGNSA. The CDR3 consists of 15 residues. Trimming pared 3 bases from V and 3 bases from J, leaving 15 bases between. The CDR3 here is CASSFRQGRLYEQYF. The CDR3 nucleotides read TGTGCCAGCAGCTTTCGGCAGGGCCGTCTCTACGAGCAGTACTTC.

In this sample, this clone turned up many times. The gene calls are TRBV18 and TRBJ1-2; no reliable D call. CDR3 length: 15 amino acids. The V gene lost 3 bases and the J gene lost 4 bases, with 15 bases spanning the gap. Germline assignment: CDR1 KGHSH and CDR2 LQKENI. The CDR3 reads CASSPPTQNSYGYTF. The CDR3 nucleotides read TGTGCCAGCTCACCCCCGACACAGAACTCCTATGGCTACACCTTC.

This clone was seen only once. The chain recombines TRBV20-1 with TRBJ2-3; 9 nucleotides align to TRBD2. In germline, CDR1 is DFQATT, CDR2 SNEGSKA (reference sequence). The trim removed 5 bases at V and 2 bases at J, leaving 11 bases unmatched. The CDR3 loop spans 16 amino acids. The CDR3 DNA is TGCAGTGCTCATGTTTTGCGGGAGGGCCACACAGATACGCAGTATTTT. Amino acid sequence: CSAHVLREGHTDTQYF.

The V call is TRBV12-3 or TRBV12-4, the J call TRBJ2-6; TRBD2 matches at 12 bases. There are 18 residues in the CDR3. V shed 5 bases, J shed 1 base, and the junction held 6 bases outside the gene matches. The CDR3 spells CASSPGLAGTSGANVLTF. The CDR3 DNA follows: TGTGCCAGCAGTCCCGGACTAGCGGGAACTTCTGGGGCCAACGTCCTGACTTTC.

This clone counts as medium-sized. The chain combines TRBV6-5 with TRBJ2-2, with unresolved D. Trimming cost V 2 bases and J 2 bases, with 0 bases left between them. Germline assignment: CDR1 MNHEY and CDR2 SVGAGI. The CDR3 length is 12 residues. CDR3 nucleotides: TGTGCCAGCAGTTACAACACCGGGGAGCTGTTTTTT. This translates into CASSYNTGELFF.

This sequence joins TRBV5-1 and TRBJ2-7; TRBD2 matches 9 bases. With 3 bases clipped from V and 2 bases from J, the junction kept 9 bases outside the gene matches. Germline CDR1 reads SGHRS; CDR2 reads YFSETQ. This CDR3 spans 16 amino acids. The DNA for the CDR3 is TGCGCCAGCAGCTCCCAGCCGGCGGGGGGGACCTACGAGCAGTACTTC. Residues: CASSSQPAGGTYEQYF.

This clone ranks as medium-sized. The chain recombines TRBV12-3 or TRBV12-4 with TRBJ1-5; 12 bases line up with TRBD1. The CDR3 runs 16 residues. Unmatched junction bases numbered 5, after V lost 4 bases and J lost 4 bases. This CDR3 is CASSSPGQGANQPQHF. The CDR3 bases are TGTGCCAGCAGTTCACCGGGACAGGGGGCGAATCAGCCCCAGCATTTT.

This sequence joins TRBV5-1 and TRBJ1-2; D ambiguous. Looked up from germline, CDR1 is SGHRS and CDR2 is YFSETQ. CDR3 length equals 14 residues. The germline V and J ends were trimmed by 1 base and 3 bases, with 10 bases remaining between them. CDR3 nucleotides: TGCGCCAGCAGCTTGTTCGGAGAGGACTATGGCTACACCTTC. Amino acid sequence: CASSLFGEDYGYTF.

The CDR3 nucleotides read TGTGCCAGTAGTATTACAGAAAACACTGAAGCTTTCTTT. Protein: CASSITENTEAFF. The chain carries TRBV19 and TRBJ1-1, with D hard to call. This CDR3 has 13 amino acids. Trimming removed 3 bases from V and 2 bases from J, with 7 bases in between. The germline V gene has CDR1 LNHDA and CDR2 SQIVND (reference sequence).

This clone was detected ten times or more. The V call is TRBV5-5, the J call TRBJ1-1; perhaps TRBD1 as D (6 bases). CDR3 length: 15 amino acids. The V end lost 4 bases, the J end lost 6 bases, and 19 bases lay between the germline ends. From germline, CDR1 is SGHKS and CDR2 YYEKEE (reference sequence). The chain's CDR3 is CASSRLGQPIAEAFF. CDR3 coding DNA: TGTGCCAGCAGCAGATTAGGACAGCCAATCGCTGAAGCTTTCTTT.

This clone was recorded many times. This chain links TRBV19 with TRBJ1-5; D unresolved. With 3 bases removed from V and 0 bases from J, the gap between germline ends came to 15 bases. This CDR3 has 17 residues. Germline CDR1 and CDR2: LNHDA and SQIVND (reference sequence). CDR3 residues: CASSIPSDGYSNQPQHF. DNA for the CDR3: TGTGCCAGTAGTATCCCCTCGGACGGTTATAGCAATCAGCCCCAGCATTTT. The whole variable domain, remainder taken from reference TRBV19 and TRBJ1-5, is DGGITQSPKYLFRKEGQNVTLSCEQNLNHDAMYWYRQDPGQGLRLIYYSQIVNDFQKGDIAEGYSVSREKKESFPLTVTSAQKNPTAFYLCASSIPSDGYSNQPQHFGDGTRLSIL.

This chain links TRBV6-1 with TRBJ1-3; 7 bases align to TRBD1. Losses at the gene ends were 10 bases for V and 0 bases for J; bases not matched to a gene: 3. CDR1 MNHNS and CDR2 SASEGT come from the germline V gene. The CDR3 loop spans 13 amino acids. The CDR3 here is CATTGASGNTIYF. The CDR3 DNA reads as TGTGCCACCACAGGGGCCTCTGGAAACACCATATATTTT.

This chain uses TRBV6-1 with TRBJ1-2; D is unclear. Trimming took off 4 bases at V and 6 bases at J, with 18 bases between the two ends. Germline V gene data show CDR1 as MNHNS and CDR2 as SASEGT. The CDR3 has 15 residues. CDR3 nucleotides: TGTGCCAGCAGTGCAACTTGGAGCGCTATGAATGGCTACACCTTC. It specifies CASSATWSAMNGYTF.

This clone was recorded a few times. An end of the junction differs from the germline gene, which may be a read error. The V call is TRBV19, the J call TRBJ2-7; D call uncertain. This CDR3 contains 12 residues. Germline V CDR1 and CDR2: LNHDA, SQIVND (reference sequence). The CDR3 spells CASSMTWNEQYF. CDR3 in DNA: TGTGCCAGCAGTATGACATGGAACGAGCAGTACTTC.

This clone was seen ten or more times. V gene TRBV9 combines with J gene TRBJ1-6; D perhaps matches TRBD1 (5 bases). The V and J ends lost 2 bases and 7 bases respectively, with 10 bases between them. This CDR3 comprises 14 residues. Germline V gene lookup returns CDR1 SGDLS and CDR2 YYNGEE. The CDR3 sequence: CASSVTDINSPLHF. CDR3 coding DNA: TGTGCCAGCAGCGTTACGGACATAAATTCACCCCTCCACTTT.